These T cell receptor beta chains were read from a single sample in a study of blood T cell repertoires in COVID-19. The table came from immunoSEQ multiplex PCR; TCRdb's copy has only in-frame clones and leaves some out. The table has under 100,000 clones, roughly nine tenths seen once. What was sequenced was peripheral blood. The receptors here all came from a man aged 50 or older with acute or convalescent COVID-19. CDR3s include the opening cysteine and the closing phenylalanine or tryptophan. The order of the fields is CDR3 length, clone size, J gene, V gene, D gene, CDR3 protein, CDR3 DNA. A D gene is named only where the DNA matches it firmly. The size entry is marked missing in some rows and otherwise reads once, few, many or a size class.

13 NA TRBJ2-3 TRBV11-2 NA CASSGERTDTQYF TGTGCCAGCAGCGGGGAGCGCACAGATACGCAGTATTTT
16 NA TRBJ2-2 TRBV18 TRBD2 CASSSTSGENTGELFF TGTGCCAGCTCGTCCACTAGCGGGGAGAACACCGGGGAGCTGTTTTTT
11 NA TRBJ1-2 TRBV28 NA CATYRGRGYTF TGTGCCACGTATAGGGGAAGAGGCTACACCTTC
15 NA TRBJ2-3 TRBV2 NA CASKRGTLPTDTQYF TGTGCCAGCAAGCGAGGGACTTTGCCCACAGATACGCAGTATTTT
15 once TRBJ1-6 TRBV15 TRBD1 CATSRGPTGDWALHF TGTGCCACCAGCAGAGGTCCGACAGGGGATTGGGCCCTCCACTTT
14 NA TRBJ1-4 TRBV10-3 NA CAISRGLSNEKLFF TGTGCCATCAGTCGGGGGTTATCTAATGAAAAACTGTTTTTT
14 once TRBJ1-1 TRBV19 TRBD1 CASSTGTAATEAFF TGTGCCAGTAGTACCGGGACAGCGGCCACTGAAGCTTTCTTT
16 NA TRBJ1-4 TRBV28 NA CASSSFQGGTNEKLFF TGTGCCAGCAGTTCCTTCCAGGGAGGAACTAATGAAAAACTGTTTTTT
17 NA TRBJ2-7 TRBV7-2 TRBD2 CASRRGTSGDGAYEQYF TGTGCCAGCAGACGTGGGACTAGCGGGGACGGGGCCTACGAGCAGTACTTC
15 NA TRBJ1-2 TRBV15 NA CATSKGTPPNYGYTF TGTGCCACCAGCAAGGGGACTCCTCCTAACTATGGCTACACCTTC
14 NA TRBJ2-1 TRBV10-3 TRBD2 CASIKESGNNEQFF TGTGCCAGTATCAAGGAGAGCGGGAACAATGAGCAGTTCTTC
13 NA TRBJ2-2 TRBV6-5 NA CVSKDPGAGELFF TGTGTCAGCAAGGACCCGGGGGCCGGGGAGCTGTTTTTT
13 NA TRBJ1-2 TRBV10-3 NA CAISAQSNYGYTF TGTGCCATCAGTGCACAGTCTAACTATGGCTACACCTTC
15 NA TRBJ2-7 TRBV5-1 TRBD1 CASSLTGTGLMEQYF TGCGCCAGCAGCTTAACCGGGACAGGTCTGATGGAGCAGTACTTC
13 NA TRBJ1-2 TRBV14 NA CASSQDRRYGYTF TGTGCCAGCAGCCAAGACAGAAGATATGGCTACACCTTC
14 NA TRBJ1-2 TRBV7-8 NA CASSRQVQIYGYTF TGTGCCAGCAGTCGACAGGTGCAAATCTATGGCTACACCTTC
14 NA TRBJ1-1 TRBV18 TRBD1 CASSPGTENTEAFF TGTGCCAGCTCACCGGGGACAGAGAACACTGAAGCTTTCTTT
14 NA TRBJ2-7 TRBV7-6 NA CASSLAGRDREQYF TGTGCCAGCAGCTTAGCGGGCAGGGATCGGGAGCAGTACTTC
17 few TRBJ1-6 TRBV18 TRBD1 CASSLNPLQGNNSPLHF TGTGCCAGCTCTTTAAACCCCTTACAGGGGAATAATTCACCCCTCCACTTT
16 once TRBJ1-1 TRBV7-2 NA CASSLGWGSMNTEAFF TGTGCCAGCAGCTTAGGTTGGGGCAGCATGAACACTGAAGCTTTCTTT
15 NA TRBJ1-1 TRBV3-1/TRBV3-2 TRBD1 CASSRPGQGYTEAFF TGTGCCAGCAGCCGGCCGGGACAGGGTTACACTGAAGCTTTCTTT
16 NA TRBJ2-1 TRBV5-1 TRBD1 CASSFRRDSSYNEQFF TGCGCCAGCAGCTTCCGCCGGGACAGCTCTTACAATGAGCAGTTCTTC
13 NA TRBJ1-6 TRBV2 NA CASRPDNNSPLHF TGTGCCAGCCGACCGGACAATAATTCACCCCTCCACTTT
15 NA TRBJ1-5 TRBV7-8 NA CASSLASGAGQPQHF TGTGCCAGCAGCTTAGCTTCAGGGGCAGGACAGCCCCAGCATTTT
19 NA TRBJ2-1 TRBV5-5 TRBD1 CASSPLSQSTGGSYNEQFF TGTGCCAGCAGCCCGTTGTCTCAATCGACAGGGGGCTCCTACAATGAGCAGTTCTTC
16 NA TRBJ1-4 TRBV18 NA CASSPRGLSTNEKLFF TGTGCCAGCTCACCACGGGGACTATCAACTAATGAAAAACTGTTTTTT
14 NA TRBJ1-5 TRBV19 NA CASRREQGLQPQHF TGTGCCAGTAGAAGGGAACAGGGTCTTCAGCCCCAGCATTTT
14 NA TRBJ1-5 TRBV7-2 TRBD1 CASSRGQGNQPQHF TGTGCCAGCAGCAGAGGACAGGGGAATCAGCCCCAGCATTTT
16 NA TRBJ2-3 TRBV27 NA CASSPLTGGLEDTQYF TGTGCCAGCAGTCCTTTAACGGGGGGCTTGGAAGATACGCAGTATTTT
12 NA TRBJ1-6 TRBV18 NA CASSPDSSPLHF TGTGCCAGCTCACCCGACAGCTCACCCCTCCACTTT
14 NA TRBJ1-2 TRBV6-6 TRBD1 CASRTGGNNYGYTF TGTGCCAGCAGAACAGGGGGAAATAACTATGGCTACACCTTC
16 few TRBJ2-5 TRBV18 NA CASSLYSPGGRETQYF TGTGCCAGCTCACTTTACTCTCCGGGGGGCCGGGAGACCCAGTACTTC
17 NA TRBJ2-3 TRBV5-1 NA CASSFGLRVTSTDTQYF TGCGCCAGCAGCTTTGGGCTCAGGGTCACTAGCACAGATACGCAGTATTTT